This T cell receptor beta chain was recovered during a study of vaccination and CD4 T cells after COVID-19. Across the study: Two Hispanic individuals were among six male and four female convalescent patients.

The Oncomine TCR Beta short-read assay was applied to DNA of cultured CD4+ T cells. MiXCR, applied by TCRdb to the PCR reads, yields one record per CDR3 protein. The sample yields about 3,600 distinct CDR3 sequences, around 17% seen once. This CDR3 is built from 14 residues. This clonotype was counted only a few times. The antigen remains undetermined. At one end the junction does not follow the germline gene, possibly because of a read error. Documented treatment: approximately 11-day PBMC culture with coronavirus spike peptide pools or control peptides (ViraFEST assay). In the ViraFEST assay, peptide-pool expansion preceded TCR sequencing of expanded clonotypes.

Sequenced input: CD4+ T cells from blood, cultured in vitro. The clonotype originates from a human donor who had recovered from COVID-19. The chain has TRBV12-3 or TRBV12-4 and TRBJ1-2; no clear D. The CDR3 loop reads CASSPIGLMYAYTF. In DNA, the CDR3 is TGTGCCAGCAGTCCTATTGGGCTCATGTATGCCTACACCTTC.